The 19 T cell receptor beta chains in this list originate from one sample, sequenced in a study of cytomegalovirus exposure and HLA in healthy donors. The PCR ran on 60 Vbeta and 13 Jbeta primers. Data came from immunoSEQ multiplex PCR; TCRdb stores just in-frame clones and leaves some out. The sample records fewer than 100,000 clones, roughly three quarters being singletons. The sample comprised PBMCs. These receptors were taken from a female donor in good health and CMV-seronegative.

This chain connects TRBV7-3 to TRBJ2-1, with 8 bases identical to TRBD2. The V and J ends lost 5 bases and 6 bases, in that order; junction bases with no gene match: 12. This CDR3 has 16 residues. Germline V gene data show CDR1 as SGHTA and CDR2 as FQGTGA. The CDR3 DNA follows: TGTGCCAGCAGCCGCGGGGGGCGGGAGAGGTTCAATGAGCAGTTCTTC. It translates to CASSRGGRERFNEQFF. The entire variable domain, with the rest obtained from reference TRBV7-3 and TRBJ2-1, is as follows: GAGVSQTPSNKVTEKGKYVELRCDPISGHTALYWYRQSLGQGPEFLIYFQGTGAADDSGLPNDRFFAVRPEGSVSTLKIQRTERGDSAVYLCASSRGGRERFNEQFFGPGTRLTVL.

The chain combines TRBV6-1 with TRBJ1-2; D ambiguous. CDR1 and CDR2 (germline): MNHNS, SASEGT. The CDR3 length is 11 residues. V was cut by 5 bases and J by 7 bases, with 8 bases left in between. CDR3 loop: CASSSSVGYTF. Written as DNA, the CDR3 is TGTGCCAGCAGTTCCAGTGTTGGCTACACCTTC.

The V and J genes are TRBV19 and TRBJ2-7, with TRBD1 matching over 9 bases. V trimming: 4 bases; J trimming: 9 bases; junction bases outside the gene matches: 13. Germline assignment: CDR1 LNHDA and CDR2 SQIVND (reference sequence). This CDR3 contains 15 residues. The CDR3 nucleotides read TGTGCCAGTAGTACCTCCGGGACAGGGATTCTGGGGCAGTACTTC. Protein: CASSTSGTGILGQYF.

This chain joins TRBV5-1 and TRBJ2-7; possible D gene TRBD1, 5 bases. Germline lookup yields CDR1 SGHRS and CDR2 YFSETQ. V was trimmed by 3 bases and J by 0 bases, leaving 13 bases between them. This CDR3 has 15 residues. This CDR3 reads CASSSRASSSYEQYF. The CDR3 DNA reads TGCGCCAGCAGCTCCAGGGCTTCGAGCTCCTACGAGCAGTACTTC. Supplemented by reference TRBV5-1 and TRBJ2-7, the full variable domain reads KAGVTQTPRYLIKTRGQQVTLSCSPISGHRSVSWYQQTPGQGLQFLFEYFSETQRNKGNFPGRFSGRQFSNSRSEMNVSTLELGDSALYLCASSSRASSSYEQYFGPGTRLTVT.

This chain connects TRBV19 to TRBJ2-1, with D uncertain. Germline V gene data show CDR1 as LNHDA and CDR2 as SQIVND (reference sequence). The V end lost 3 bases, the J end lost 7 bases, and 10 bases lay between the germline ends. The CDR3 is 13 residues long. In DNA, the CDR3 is TGTGCCAGTAGTATTCTGCTAGGAAATGAGCAGTTCTTC. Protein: CASSILLGNEQFF.

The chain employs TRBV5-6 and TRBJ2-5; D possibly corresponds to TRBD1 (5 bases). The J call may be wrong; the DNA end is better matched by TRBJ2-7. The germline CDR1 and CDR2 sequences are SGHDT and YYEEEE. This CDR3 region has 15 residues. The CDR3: CASSLGSGASYEQYF. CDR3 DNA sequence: TGTGCCAGCAGCTTGGGGAGTGGGGCCTCCTACGAGCAGTACTTC.

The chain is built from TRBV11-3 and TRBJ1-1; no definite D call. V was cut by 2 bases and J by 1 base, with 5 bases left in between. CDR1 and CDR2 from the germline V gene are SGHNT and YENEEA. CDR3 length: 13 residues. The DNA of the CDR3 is TGTGCCAGCAGCTTAAACAAGAACACTGAAGCTTTCTTT. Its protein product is CASSLNKNTEAFF. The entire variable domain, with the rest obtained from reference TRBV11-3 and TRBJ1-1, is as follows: EAGVVQSPRYKIIEKKQPVAFWCNPISGHNTLYWYLQNLGQGPELLIRYENEEAVDDSQLPKDRFSAERLKGVDSTLKIQPAELGDSAVYLCASSLNKNTEAFFGQGTRLTVV.

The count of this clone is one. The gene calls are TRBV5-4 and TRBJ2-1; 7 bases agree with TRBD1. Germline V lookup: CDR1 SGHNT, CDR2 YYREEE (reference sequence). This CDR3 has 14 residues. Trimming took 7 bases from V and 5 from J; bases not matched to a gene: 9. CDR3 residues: CASLNRGSDNEQFF. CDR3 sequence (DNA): TGTGCCAGCCTAAACAGGGGTTCGGACAATGAGCAGTTCTTC.

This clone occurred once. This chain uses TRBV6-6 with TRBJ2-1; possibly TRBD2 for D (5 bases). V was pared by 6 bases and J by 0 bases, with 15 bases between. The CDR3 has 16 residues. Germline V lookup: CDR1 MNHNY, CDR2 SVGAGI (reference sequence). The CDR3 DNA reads TGTGCCAGCAGCCCCGGGTCGAGGGTCTCCTACAATGAGCAGTTCTTC. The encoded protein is CASSPGSRVSYNEQFF.

In nucleotides, the CDR3 is TGTGCCAGCAGCTCAGATAATCTCCAGGAAAAGTCCTACGAGCAGTACTTC. Its protein is CASSSDNLQEKSYEQYF. The chain combines TRBV11-2 with TRBJ2-7, with unresolved D. The CDR3 totals 17 residues. V dropped 4 bases and J dropped 1 base, with 20 bases sitting between them. In germline, CDR1 is SGHAT, CDR2 FQNNGV.

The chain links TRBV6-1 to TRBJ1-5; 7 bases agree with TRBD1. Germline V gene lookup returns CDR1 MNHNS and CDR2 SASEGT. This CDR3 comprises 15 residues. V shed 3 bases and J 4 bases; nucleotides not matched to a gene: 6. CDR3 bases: TGTGCCAGCAGTGATTCCGACAGGGCTAATCAGCCCCAGCATTTT. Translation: CASSDSDRANQPQHF.

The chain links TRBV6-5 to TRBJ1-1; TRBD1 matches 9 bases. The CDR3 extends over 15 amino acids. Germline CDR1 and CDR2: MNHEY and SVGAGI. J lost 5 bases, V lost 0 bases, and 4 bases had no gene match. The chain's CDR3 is CASSYSQTGGTEAFF. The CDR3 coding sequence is TGTGCCAGCAGTTACTCGCAGACAGGGGGGACTGAAGCTTTCTTT.

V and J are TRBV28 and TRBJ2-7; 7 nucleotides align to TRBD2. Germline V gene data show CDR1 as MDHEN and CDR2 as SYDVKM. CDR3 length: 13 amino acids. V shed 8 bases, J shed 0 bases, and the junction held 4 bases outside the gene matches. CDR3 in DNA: TGTGCCAGCCAACGGGGGGACTCCTACGAGCAGTACTTC. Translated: CASQRGDSYEQYF.

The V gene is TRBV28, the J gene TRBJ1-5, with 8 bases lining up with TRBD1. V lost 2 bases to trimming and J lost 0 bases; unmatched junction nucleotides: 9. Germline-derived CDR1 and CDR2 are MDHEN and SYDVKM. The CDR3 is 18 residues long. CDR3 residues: CASSLERQGFYSNQPQHF. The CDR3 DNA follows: TGTGCCAGCAGTTTAGAAAGACAGGGGTTCTATAGCAATCAGCCCCAGCATTTT.

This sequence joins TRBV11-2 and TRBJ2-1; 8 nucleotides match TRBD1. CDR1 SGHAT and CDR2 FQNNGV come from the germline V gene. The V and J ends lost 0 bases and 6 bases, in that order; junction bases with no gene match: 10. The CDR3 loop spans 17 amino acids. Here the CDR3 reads CASSLDRDRWWGNEQFF. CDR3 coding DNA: TGTGCCAGCAGCTTAGATCGGGACAGGTGGTGGGGCAATGAGCAGTTCTTC. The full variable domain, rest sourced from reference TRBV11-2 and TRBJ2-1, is EAGVAQSPRYKIIEKRQSVAFWCNPISGHATLYWYQQILGQGPKLLIQFQNNGVVDDSQLPKDRFSAERLKGVDSTLKIQPAKLEDSAVYLCASSLDRDRWWGNEQFFGPGTRLTVL.

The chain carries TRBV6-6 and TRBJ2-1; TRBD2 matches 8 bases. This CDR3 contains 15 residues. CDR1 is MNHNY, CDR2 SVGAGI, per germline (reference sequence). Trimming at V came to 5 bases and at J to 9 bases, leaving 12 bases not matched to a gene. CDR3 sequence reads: CASSQPSGRLGEQFF. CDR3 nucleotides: TGTGCCAGCAGTCAACCGAGCGGGAGACTGGGTGAGCAGTTCTTC.

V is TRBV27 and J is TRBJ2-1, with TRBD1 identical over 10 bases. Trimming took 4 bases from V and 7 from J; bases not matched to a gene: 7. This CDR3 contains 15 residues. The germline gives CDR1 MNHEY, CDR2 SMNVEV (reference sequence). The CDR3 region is CASSSPGQGNNEQFF. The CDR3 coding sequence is TGTGCCAGCAGTTCGCCGGGACAGGGGAATAATGAGCAGTTCTTC.

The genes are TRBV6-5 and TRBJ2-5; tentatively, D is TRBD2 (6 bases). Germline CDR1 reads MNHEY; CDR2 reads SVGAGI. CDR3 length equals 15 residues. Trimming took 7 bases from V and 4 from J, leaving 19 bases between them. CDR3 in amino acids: CASTLTPGRGETQYF. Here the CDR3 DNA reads TGTGCCAGCACCCTAACCCCCGGGCGGGGAGAGACCCAGTACTTC.

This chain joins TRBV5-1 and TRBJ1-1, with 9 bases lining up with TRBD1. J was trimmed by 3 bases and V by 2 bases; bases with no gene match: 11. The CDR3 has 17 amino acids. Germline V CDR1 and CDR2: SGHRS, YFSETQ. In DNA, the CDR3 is TGCGCCAGCAGCTTAACGTTTACAGGGGGCGCGGACACTGAAGCTTTCTTT. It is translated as CASSLTFTGGADTEAFF.